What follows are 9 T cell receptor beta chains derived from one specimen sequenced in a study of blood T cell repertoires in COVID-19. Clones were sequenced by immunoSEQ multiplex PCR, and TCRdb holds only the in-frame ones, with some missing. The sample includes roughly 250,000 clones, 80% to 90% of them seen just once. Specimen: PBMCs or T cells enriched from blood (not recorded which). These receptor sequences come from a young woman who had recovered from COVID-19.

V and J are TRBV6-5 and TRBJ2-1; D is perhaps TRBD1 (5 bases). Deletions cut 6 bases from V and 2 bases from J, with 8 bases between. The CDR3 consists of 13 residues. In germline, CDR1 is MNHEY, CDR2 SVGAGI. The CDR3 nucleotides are TGTGCCAGCAGGGGGCAGGCCTACAATGAGCAGTTCTTC. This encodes CASRGQAYNEQFF.

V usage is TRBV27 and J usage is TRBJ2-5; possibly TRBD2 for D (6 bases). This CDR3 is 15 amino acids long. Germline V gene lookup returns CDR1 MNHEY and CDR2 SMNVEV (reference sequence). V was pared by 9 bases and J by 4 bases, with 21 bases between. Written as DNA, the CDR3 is TGTGCCAGTAATCCCCGACTAGATGGGCTAGAGACCCAGTACTTC. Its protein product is CASNPRLDGLETQYF.

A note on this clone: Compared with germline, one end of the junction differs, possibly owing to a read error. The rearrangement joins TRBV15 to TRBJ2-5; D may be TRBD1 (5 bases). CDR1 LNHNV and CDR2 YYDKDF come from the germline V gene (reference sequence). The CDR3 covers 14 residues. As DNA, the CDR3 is TGTGCCACCAGCAGAGACCCAGCTACGACAGCCCGGCACTTC. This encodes CATSRDPATTARHF.

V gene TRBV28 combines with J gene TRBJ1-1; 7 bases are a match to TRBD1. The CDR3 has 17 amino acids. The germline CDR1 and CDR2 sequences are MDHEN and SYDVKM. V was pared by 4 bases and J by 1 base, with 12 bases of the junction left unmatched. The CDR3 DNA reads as TGTGCCAGCAGTTCATATACAAGGCGGGACAGGAACACTGAAGCTTTCTTT. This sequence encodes CASSSYTRRDRNTEAFF.

The CDR3 sequence is CASSLFRWEGGAGTEAFF. CDR3 in DNA: TGCGCCAGCAGCTTGTTCCGGTGGGAGGGCGGTGCGGGCACTGAAGCTTTCTTT. The chain carries TRBV5-1 and TRBJ1-1; D not resolved. Germline CDR1 is SGHRS and CDR2 is YFSETQ. V lost 1 base and J lost 4, with 23 bases in between. The CDR3 consists of 18 residues.

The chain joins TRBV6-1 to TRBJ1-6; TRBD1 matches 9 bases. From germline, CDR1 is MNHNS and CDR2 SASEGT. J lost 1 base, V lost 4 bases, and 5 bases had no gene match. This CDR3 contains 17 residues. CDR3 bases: TGTGCCAGCAGTGGGACAGGGGAGAGTTCCTATAATTCACCCCTCCACTTT. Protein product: CASSGTGESSYNSPLHF.

This CDR3 reads CASRSDRAWNTGELFF. The CDR3 DNA follows: TGTGCCAGCAGATCTGACAGGGCGTGGAACACCGGGGAGCTGTTTTTT. The V gene is TRBV6-6, the J gene TRBJ2-2; 7 bases align to TRBD1. Germline CDR1 reads MNHNY; CDR2 reads SVGAGI (reference sequence). The CDR3 covers 16 residues. V lost 6 bases to trimming and J lost 1 base; unmatched junction nucleotides: 8.

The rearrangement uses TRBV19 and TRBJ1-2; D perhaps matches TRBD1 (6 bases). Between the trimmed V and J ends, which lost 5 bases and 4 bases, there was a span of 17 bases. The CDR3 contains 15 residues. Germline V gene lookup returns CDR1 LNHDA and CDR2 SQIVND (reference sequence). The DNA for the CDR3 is TGTGCCAGTAGTCCGGTGGGGGGGGCAATCTATGGCTACACCTTC. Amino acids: CASSPVGGAIYGYTF.

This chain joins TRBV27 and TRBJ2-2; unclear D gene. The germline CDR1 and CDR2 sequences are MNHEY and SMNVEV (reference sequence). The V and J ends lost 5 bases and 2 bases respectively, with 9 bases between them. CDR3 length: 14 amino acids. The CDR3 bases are TGTGCCAGCAGTCAGGTCTTTAACACCGGGGAGCTGTTTTTT. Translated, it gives CASSQVFNTGELFF.